The clone carrying this TCR beta chain was found a few times. Antigen unknown. The data were taken from a study of blood T cells in healthy people across ages. General study points: With donor CMV status unknown, expanded clonotype changes were possibly confounded.

Using a J-beta primer mix together with a sample-barcoded 5' primer, a second PCR was run for about 6 to 11 cycles. From the 5' RACE reads, TCRdb called clonotypes with MiXCR, one entry per CDR3 protein. The data show 800,000 to 950,000 distinct CDR3 sequences, roughly 40% seen once. This CDR3 contains 17 residues. Germline V lookup: CDR1 SGHTA, CDR2 FQGNSA. Trimming removed 4 bases from V and 1 base from J; junction bases left unmatched: 11. The receptor's source is a man younger than 35 in good health. Material for sequencing was blood. The V and J genes are TRBV7-2 and TRBJ2-3; TRBD2 matches at 7 bases. The CDR3 coding sequence is TGTGCCAGCAGCTCCGTCTCTAGCGGTTGGGGCACAGATACGCAGTATTTT. Translating gives CASSSVSSGWGTDTQYF.